This T cell receptor beta chain was sequenced for a study of blood T cell repertoires in COVID-19 (dated by TCRdb to 2020 to 2022). Notes on the research overall: Collaborator samples came from the United States, Italy and Spain and covered acute and convalescent phases of COVID-19. The material from the prospective study consisted of cDNA or gDNA derived from T cells, B-cell-depleted T cells, or PBMCs. Subjects who had been exposed to COVID-19, were actively infected with it, or had recovered from it provided the deeply sampled blood TCRbeta repertoires that made up the dataset. The repertoires were released in a freely available public database intended as a resource for research on the immune response to SARS-CoV-2. The samples were drawn from the first 160 participants of the ongoing ImmuneRACE study and from about 1,200 subjects provided by 6 global collaborators. A de-identified subject ID, COVID-19 status, age in years and sex were almost always included in the sample metadata. Where available, HLA class I and class II types were obtained from metadata supplied by the sample provider rather than from assay-based typing. General study outcomes and caveats: How much clinical and demographic metadata was included differed by source and by participant, and the metadata was provided uncurated.

According to the germline V gene, CDR1 reads KGHDR and CDR2 reads SFDVKD. Counted from cysteine to phenylalanine, this CDR3 has 13 amino acids. The DNA shown is the 39-base CDR3, in frame from base 1. Relative to germline, V is missing 9 bases and J is missing 9 bases, with 6 bases of the junction outside any gene match. A single count supports this clone. Its binding antigen is unknown. Base-call qualities are not available, and no considerably larger clone is one nucleotide away. Collaborating institutions collected whole blood in K2EDTA tubes following their own protocols. For TCRbeta analysis, collaborators shipped samples as frozen whole blood, isolated PBMCs, or DNA extracted from either of those sample types. TCRbeta CDR3 regions were amplified from genomic DNA by means of the immunoSEQ Assay, a bias-controlled multiplex PCR. From the authors' description of their analysis: The number of nucleated cells in each sample was estimated from the amplification of reference gene primers within the assay. To quantify the absolute abundance of each unique TCRbeta CDR3 rearrangement, sequence reads were collapsed and filtered. For each sample, productive Simpson clonality was calculated by taking the square root of Simpson's diversity index across productive rearrangements. What TCRdb holds here is the immuneACCESS table cut down to in-frame rearrangements. Part of the clones is not present; checked against another copy, under half of the missing clones reflect an unresolved V gene, and the others are unexplained. The D gene and trimming were derived from the DNA, and the V and J assignments and clone size from that table. The sample table shows around 380,000 clones, and 81% are seen once. Clones ranked in the top ten supply more than 0.85% of the sample.

Sequencing was performed on peripheral blood. The sequence came from a human donor with acute or convalescent COVID-19. The donor label of this sample is uncertain. The receptor chain draws on TRBV24-1 and TRBJ1-6; 8 of the junction bases match TRBD1. In nucleotides, the sequence is TGTGCCACCGGGACAGGCGCTTTTTCACCCCTCCACTTT. Translated, it reads CATGTGAFSPLHF.